A single sample is the source of the 12 T cell receptor beta chains below, sequenced in a study of T cells in tuberculosis (dated by TCRdb to the late 2010s). Libraries came from the immunoSEQ multiplex PCR assay. The table comes from immuneACCESS by way of TCRdb, which keeps in-frame sequences with V and J called. Part of the clones is missing from these tables; in studies checked, under half for an unresolved V gene and the rest for unknown reasons. The sample table holds about 43,000 clones, of which roughly 94% were seen once. The ten largest clonotypes hold about 2% of the sample. Material: PBMCs. Source of these receptors: a donor aged 10-29 years with latent tuberculosis or without tuberculosis infection. Some clones in this sample may be carry-over from other donors' samples.

The gene calls are TRBV28 and TRBJ2-1; 8 bases align to TRBD2. Trimming at V came to 3 bases and at J to 0 bases, leaving 4 bases not matched to a gene. The germline V gene has CDR1 MDHEN and CDR2 SYDVKM. The CDR3 is 16 residues long. This CDR3 is CASSLLSGSSYNEQFF. CDR3 DNA sequence: TGTGCCAGCAGTTTGTTAAGCGGGAGCTCCTACAATGAGCAGTTCTTC.

V gene TRBV7-2 combines with J gene TRBJ1-3, with D tentatively TRBD1 (6 bases). V lost 5 bases and J 1 base, leaving 12 bases between the germline ends. The germline V gene has CDR1 SGHTA and CDR2 FQGNSA. The CDR3 consists of 15 residues. Here the CDR3 DNA reads TGTGCCAGCAGCCAGGATACAGGGTCTGGAAACACCATATATTTT. Protein sequence: CASSQDTGSGNTIYF.

The chain uses TRBV13 and TRBJ2-4; 14 bases are shared with TRBD2. This CDR3 comprises 17 residues. After removal of 4 bases from V and 8 bases from J, the junction contained 10 bases not matched to a gene. Germline V gene sequence: CDR1 PRHDT, CDR2 FYEKMQ (reference sequence). The CDR3 loop reads CASSSTGTSGSSDIQYF. For the CDR3, the DNA is TGTGCCAGCAGCTCCACCGGGACTAGCGGGAGTTCTGACATTCAGTACTTC.

The rearrangement links TRBV5-1 to TRBJ1-4; D remains ambiguous. CDR1 is SGHRS and CDR2 is YFSETQ in the germline V gene. The CDR3 runs 15 residues. V was pared by 1 base and J by 0 bases, with 7 bases between. The CDR3 DNA follows: TGCGCCAGCAGCTTGTTCAGTGCAACTAATGAAAAACTGTTTTTT. Protein sequence: CASSLFSATNEKLFF.

The V call is TRBV7-3, the J call TRBJ1-3; D gene uncertain. The CDR3 has 12 residues. V lost 4 bases to trimming and J lost 10 bases, with 11 bases between them. The germline CDR1 and CDR2 sequences are SGHTA and FQGTGA. The CDR3 here is CASSSPTETIYF. The CDR3 bases are TGTGCCAGCAGCTCCCCGACGGAGACCATATATTTT.

The rearrangement joins TRBV10-2 to TRBJ2-7; D may be TRBD2 (5 bases). There are 15 residues in the CDR3. The V gene lost 0 bases and the J gene lost 4 bases, with 13 bases spanning the gap. Germline V gives CDR1 WSHSY, CDR2 SAAADI. The CDR3 reads CASSESRARQYEQYF. The CDR3 bases are TGCGCCAGCAGTGAGTCGAGGGCTAGGCAATACGAGCAGTACTTC.

The sample holds a few counts of this clone. This rearrangement joins TRBV28 to TRBJ2-5; 9 bases map to TRBD2. CDR3 size: 17 residues. Germline lookup yields CDR1 MDHEN and CDR2 SYDVKM. V lost 6 bases, J lost 2 bases, and 13 bases stayed unmatched. The CDR3 here is CASRAPLAGRIQETQYF. The CDR3 DNA sequence: TGTGCCAGCAGAGCCCCTCTAGCGGGACGAATTCAAGAGACCCAGTACTTC.

The chain joins TRBV7-8 to TRBJ2-2; maybe TRBD1 (5 bases). CDR1 is SGHVS, CDR2 FQNEAQ, per germline. The CDR3 is 12 residues long. The CDR3 protein is CATHQGTGELFF. Here the CDR3 DNA reads TGTGCTACCCACCAGGGCACCGGGGAGCTGTTTTTT.

The chain is built from TRBV15 and TRBJ1-5; 9 positions match TRBD1. V trimming: 4 bases; J trimming: 1 base; junction bases outside the gene matches: 5. There are 16 residues in the CDR3. The V gene's germline CDR1 is LNHNV and CDR2 YYDKDF (reference sequence). The CDR3 spells CATSKGQGKSNQPQHF. CDR3 DNA: TGTGCCACCAGCAAAGGACAGGGGAAGAGCAATCAGCCCCAGCATTTT.

V and J are TRBV4-1 and TRBJ2-4; D possibly corresponds to TRBD2 (5 bases). Between the trimmed V and J ends, which lost 1 base and 6 bases, there was a span of 19 bases. Germline CDR1 reads MGHRA; CDR2 reads YSYEKL. This CDR3 has 17 amino acids. The CDR3 DNA reads TGCGCCAGCAGCCAAGGGATCCAGGTAGGCGGGCGAAACATTCAGTACTTC. Translated, it gives CASSQGIQVGGRNIQYF.

The gene calls are TRBV6-5 and TRBJ1-2; 8 bases are a match to TRBD1. Germline-derived CDR1 and CDR2 are MNHEY and SVGAGI. V lost 6 bases to trimming and J lost 8 bases; unmatched junction nucleotides: 14. The CDR3 covers 15 residues. CDR3: CASSRPGQGVYGYTF. The CDR3 DNA reads TGTGCCAGCAGCCGGCCCGGACAGGGAGTATACGGCTACACCTTC.

The chain carries TRBV5-1 and TRBJ2-7; D remains unclear. V lost 0 bases and J 3 bases, leaving 7 bases between the germline ends. Germline loops: CDR1 SGHRS, CDR2 YFSETQ. The CDR3 is 13 residues long. The CDR3 region is CASSLESSYEQYF. The CDR3, as DNA: TGCGCCAGCAGCTTGGAGTCGAGCTACGAGCAGTACTTC. Together with reference TRBV5-1 and TRBJ2-7, the CDR3 gives the full variable domain: KAGVTQTPRYLIKTRGQQVTLSCSPISGHRSVSWYQQTPGQGLQFLFEYFSETQRNKGNFPGRFSGRQFSNSRSEMNVSTLELGDSALYLCASSLESSYEQYFGPGTRLTVT.